This TCR beta chain was captured in a study of T cells in Graves' hyperthyroidism and ophthalmopathy. Stable Graves' hyperthyroidism denoted no ophthalmopathy progression over 18 months. Hyperthyroidism in the patients, aged 18 to 65, was newly diagnosed and under 2 months in duration. Fresh 10 ml peripheral blood yielded PBMCs. The TCR beta CDR3 regions underwent amplification using RNA transcripts as the source. First-round RT-PCR with HTBI primers amplified the TCR CDR3 region. One entry per CDR3 protein, called by TCRdb with MiXCR from the multiplex PCR reads. The sample consists of around 600,000 distinct CDR3 sequences, approximately 14% of them appearing once. This clonotype has just a few counts. Antigen: not known. Study observations and caveats: For ophthalmopathy, model prediction preceded onset by a median about six months.

The sequence derives from a woman in her 30s with Graves' hyperthyroidism. The material sequenced was blood.

The CDR3 sequence: CASSYSTGDYGYTF. The CDR3 DNA reads TGTGCCAGCAGTTACTCCACAGGAGACTATGGCTACACCTTC. The chain joins TRBV6-2 or TRBV6-3 to TRBJ1-2, with D possibly TRBD1 on 5 matching bases. V gave up 0 bases and J gave up 3 bases, with 8 bases separating them. The CDR3 length is 14 residues. The germline gives CDR1 MNHEY, CDR2 SVGEGT.